This T cell receptor (beta chain) was sequenced for a study of T cell responses to AZD1222 COVID-19 vaccine. Of note for this clone: The antigen remains unidentified.

The germline gives CDR1 LNHDA, CDR2 SQIVND (reference sequence). V gave up 4 bases and J gave up 5 bases, with 14 bases separating them. The CDR3 sequence is 14 residues long. The table came from immunoSEQ multiplex PCR; TCRdb's copy has only in-frame clones and leaves some out. The sample records 100,000 to 130,000 clones, about 82% being singletons. Study-wide results and caveats: Just 6 or 7 people given AZD1222 tested seropositive at baseline.

The receptor was isolated from an adult in good health. The chain couples TRBV19 to TRBJ2-5; tentative D call: TRBD1 (6 bases). This material consisted of peripheral blood, taken on day 0 of AZD1222 vaccination. The CDR3 spells CASSNQGRRETQYF. The CDR3 coding sequence is TGTGCCAGTAGTAACCAGGGGCGTCGGGAGACCCAGTACTTC.